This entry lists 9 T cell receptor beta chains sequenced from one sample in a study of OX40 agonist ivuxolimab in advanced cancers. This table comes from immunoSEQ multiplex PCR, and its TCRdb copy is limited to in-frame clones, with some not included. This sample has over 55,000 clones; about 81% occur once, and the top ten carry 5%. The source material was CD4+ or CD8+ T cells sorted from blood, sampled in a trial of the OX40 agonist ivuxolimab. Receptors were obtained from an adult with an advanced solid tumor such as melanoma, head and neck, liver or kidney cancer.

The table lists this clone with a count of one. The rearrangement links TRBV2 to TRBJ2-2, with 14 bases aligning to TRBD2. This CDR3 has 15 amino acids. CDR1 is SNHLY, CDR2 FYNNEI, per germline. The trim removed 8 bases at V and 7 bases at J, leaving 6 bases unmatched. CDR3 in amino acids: CASSGLAGEGGELFF. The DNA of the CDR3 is TGTGCCAGCTCGGGACTAGCGGGAGAGGGCGGGGAGCTGTTTTTT.

The CDR3 loop reads CASSLDPTVNYGYTF. In DNA, the CDR3 is TGCGCCAGCAGCTTGGACCCGACAGTGAACTATGGCTACACCTTC. The rearrangement joins TRBV5-1 to TRBJ1-2; a weak D match, TRBD1 (5 bases). This CDR3 comprises 15 residues. The germline V gene encodes CDR1 SGHRS and CDR2 YFSETQ. Trimming stripped 0 bases from V and 2 bases from J, with 11 bases between.

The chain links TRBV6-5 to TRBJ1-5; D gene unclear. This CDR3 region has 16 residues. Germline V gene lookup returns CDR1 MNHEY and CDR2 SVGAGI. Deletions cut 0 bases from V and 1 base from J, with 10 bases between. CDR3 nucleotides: TGTGCCAGCAGTTACTCGCACCCTGGGAGCAATCAGCCCCAGCATTTT. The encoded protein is CASSYSHPGSNQPQHF.

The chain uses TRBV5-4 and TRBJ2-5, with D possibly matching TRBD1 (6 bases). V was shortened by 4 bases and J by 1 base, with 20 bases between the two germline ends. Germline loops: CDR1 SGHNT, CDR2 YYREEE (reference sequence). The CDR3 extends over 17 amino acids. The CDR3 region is CASSPRKQGSGQETQYF. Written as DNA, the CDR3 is TGTGCCAGCAGCCCCCGGAAACAGGGTTCGGGCCAAGAGACCCAGTACTTC.

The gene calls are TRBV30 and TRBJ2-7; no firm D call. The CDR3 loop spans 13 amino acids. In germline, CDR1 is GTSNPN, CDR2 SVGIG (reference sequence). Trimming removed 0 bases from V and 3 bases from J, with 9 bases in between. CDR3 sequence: CAWSVIKDYEQYF. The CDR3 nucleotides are TGTGCCTGGAGTGTAATCAAGGACTACGAGCAGTACTTC. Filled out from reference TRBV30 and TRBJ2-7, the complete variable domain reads SQTIHQWPATLVQPVGSPLSLECTVEGTSNPNLYWYRQAAGRGLQLLFYSVGIGQISSEVPQNLSASRPQDRQFILSSKKLLLSDSGFYLCAWSVIKDYEQYFGPGTRLTVT.

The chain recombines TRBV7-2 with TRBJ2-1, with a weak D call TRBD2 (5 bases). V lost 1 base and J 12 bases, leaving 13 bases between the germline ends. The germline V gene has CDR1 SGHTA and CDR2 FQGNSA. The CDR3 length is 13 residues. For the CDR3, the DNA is TGTGCCAGCAGCTTAGAAGCGGCCCGAGTGCAGTTCTTC. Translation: CASSLEAARVQFF.

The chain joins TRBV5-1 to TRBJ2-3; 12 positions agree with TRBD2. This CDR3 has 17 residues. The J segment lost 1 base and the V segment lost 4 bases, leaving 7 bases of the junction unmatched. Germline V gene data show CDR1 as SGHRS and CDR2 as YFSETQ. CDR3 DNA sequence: TGCGCCAGCAGCGCTCTCACTAGCGGGGGGCGCACAGATACGCAGTATTTT. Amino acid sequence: CASSALTSGGRTDTQYF.

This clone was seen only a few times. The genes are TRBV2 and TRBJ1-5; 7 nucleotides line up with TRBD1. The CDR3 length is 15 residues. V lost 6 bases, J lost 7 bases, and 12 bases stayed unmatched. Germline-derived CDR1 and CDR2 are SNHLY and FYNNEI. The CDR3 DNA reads TGTGCCAGCAGGATAGACAGGGCCGGGGCGCAGCCCCAGCATTTT. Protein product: CASRIDRAGAQPQHF.

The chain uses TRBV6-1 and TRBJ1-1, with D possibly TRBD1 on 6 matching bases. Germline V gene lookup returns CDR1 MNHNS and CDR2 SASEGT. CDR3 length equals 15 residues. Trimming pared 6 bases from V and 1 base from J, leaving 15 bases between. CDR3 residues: CASRVPGQRNTEAFF. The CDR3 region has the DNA TGTGCCAGCAGGGTCCCGGGACAAAGGAACACTGAAGCTTTCTTT.